The rows below give T cell receptor beta chains drawn from one sample of a study of HIV-infected children after antiretroviral therapy interruption. TCRdb re-analysed the 3' RACE reads in MiXCR, keeping a single row per CDR3 protein. The data hold approximately 16,000 distinct CDR3 sequences, with roughly 3.5% observed a single time. This material consisted of CD45RO+ CD8+ T cells from PBMCs, pooled from several time points, taken from a donor given antiretroviral therapy, either interrupted or continuous. Receptors were obtained from a pool of human donors with HIV. The CDR3 runs from the conserved cysteine through the conserved F or W. A D gene is named only where the DNA matches it firmly. Expanded clones get a size class; other rows say once, few or many, or leave the size out.

-,13,TRBV24-1,TRBJ1-1,-,TGTGCCACCAGGGGACCAAGGAACACTGAAGCTTTCTTT,CATRGPRNTEAFF
many,17,TRBV7-8,TRBJ2-2,TRBD1,TGTGCCAGCAGCTTCGGGACAGGGGGCGCAACCACCGGGGAGCTGTTTTTT,CASSFGTGGATTGELFF
many,15,TRBV24-1,TRBJ2-3,-,TGTGCCACCAGTGATGGGGGCTTTAGCACAGATACGCAGTATTTT,CATSDGGFSTDTQYF
many,15,TRBV6-1,TRBJ2-1,TRBD1,TGTGCCAGCAGAGTACAGGGGGCTTCGGGCAATGAGCAGTTCTTC,CASRVQGASGNEQFF
few,14,TRBV4-1,TRBJ1-1,-,TGCGCCAGCCGCGCCGGGACAACGAACACTGAAGCTTTCTTT,CASRAGTTNTEAFF
few,16,TRBV5-1,TRBJ2-3,TRBD1,TGCGCCAGCAGCTTGGTCGCAGGGGGCTCCGGAGATACGCAGTATTTT,CASSLVAGGSGDTQYF
many,14,TRBV6-6,TRBJ2-1,TRBD1,TGTGCCAGCAGTTCCGGGACAGTGCCCCATGAGCAGTTCTTC,CASSSGTVPHEQFF
many,14,TRBV9,TRBJ2-5,-,TGTGCCAGCAGCCCACGTCAGGTGATAGAGACCCAGTACTTC,CASSPRQVIETQYF
many,15,TRBV2,TRBJ2-1,-,TGTGCCAGCATAAGGATGGGGGTGAGGGACAATGAGCAGTTCTTC,CASIRMGVRDNEQFF
-,12,TRBV30,TRBJ2-7,-,TGTGCCTGGAGTGGGACACCATACGAGCAGTACTTC,CAWSGTPYEQYF
many,12,TRBV20-1,TRBJ2-4,-,TGCAGTGCCCCGGACTGGTCAAACATTCAGTACTTC,CSAPDWSNIQYF
many,10,TRBV7-9,TRBJ2-1,-,TGTGCCAGCAGCCCCAATGAGCAGTTCTTC,CASSPNEQFF
many,14,TRBV28,TRBJ2-1,-,TGTGCCAGCAGTTTTTTGAGCTCCTACAATGAGCAGTTCTTC,CASSFLSSYNEQFF
-,16,TRBV13,TRBJ2-7,TRBD1,TGTGCCAGCAGCCCTGGGACAGGTCAACCCACCTACGAGCAGTACTTC,CASSPGTGQPTYEQYF
many,17,TRBV12-5,TRBJ1-2,-,TGTGCTAGTGGTTTGTCAGGACTCGCCCTCCTTAACTATGGCTACACCTTC,CASGLSGLALLNYGYTF